Below are 18 T cell receptor beta chains sequenced from a single sample in a study of molecular identifiers for immune sequencing clone quantification. In TCRdb, the PCR reads were re-called with MiXCR into one record per CDR3 protein. The data hold under 75,000 distinct CDR3 sequences, with about 20% observed a single time. The source material was naive CD8+ T cells from blood, with Jurkat cell RNA spiked in. Subset here: FACS-sorted CD8+CD4-CCR7+CD45RA+ naive T cells. All receptors derive from a human donor in good health. Some libraries in this study had Jurkat cell RNA spiked in.

The sample holds a few counts of this clonotype. The chain has TRBV5-1 and TRBJ1-1; D uncertain. V was trimmed by 1 base and J by 1 base, leaving 5 bases between them. This CDR3 has 13 residues. Germline V gene sequence: CDR1 SGHRS, CDR2 YFSETQ. The CDR3 DNA reads as TGCGCCAGCAGCTTGACGCCGAACACTGAAGCTTTCTTT. Translated, it gives CASSLTPNTEAFF.

The table lists this clonotype with many counts. The chain uses TRBV28 and TRBJ2-3, with 11 bases identical to TRBD2. The CDR3 length is 18 residues. Germline V CDR1 and CDR2: MDHEN, SYDVKM. After removal of 6 bases from V and 4 bases from J, the junction contained 15 bases not matched to a gene. The CDR3 loop is CASRAGPTSGSFSDTQYF. DNA of the CDR3: TGTGCCAGCAGAGCCGGGCCTACTAGCGGGAGTTTCTCAGATACGCAGTATTTT.

This clonotype occurred many times. The chain combines TRBV7-9 with TRBJ1-1; tentatively, D is TRBD1 (6 bases). Germline V CDR1 and CDR2: SEHNR, FQNEAQ (reference sequence). V was trimmed by 3 bases and J by 3 bases, leaving 14 bases between them. The CDR3 has 15 residues. This CDR3 reads CASSFVGGRDTEAFF. CDR3 in DNA: TGTGCCAGCAGCTTTGTGGGGGGCCGGGACACTGAAGCTTTCTTT. Full variable domain (remainder filled in from reference TRBV7-9 and TRBJ1-1): DTGVSQNPRHKITKRGQNVTFRCDPISEHNRLYWYRQTLGQGPEFLTYFQNEAQLEKSRLLSDRFSAERPKGSFSTLEIQRTEQGDSAMYLCASSFVGGRDTEAFFGQGTRLTVV.

In its sample, this clonotype was seen many times. The rearrangement links TRBV19 to TRBJ1-2; 8 nucleotides line up with TRBD1. The V and J ends lost 6 bases and 6 bases, in that order; junction bases with no gene match: 15. The CDR3 loop spans 16 amino acids. Germline CDR1 LNHDA, CDR2 SQIVND (reference sequence). Here the CDR3 reads CASRGQDEQIVHGYTF. CDR3 coding DNA: TGTGCCAGTAGGGGACAGGATGAACAAATCGTCCATGGCTACACCTTC.

The rearrangement joins TRBV7-9 to TRBJ1-2; D not certain. V dropped 5 bases and J dropped 0 bases, with 13 bases sitting between them. The CDR3 extends over 15 amino acids. Germline loops: CDR1 SEHNR, CDR2 FQNEAQ (reference sequence). CDR3 loop: CASSDSGLPNYGYTF. In DNA, the CDR3 is TGTGCCAGCAGCGACTCAGGTCTACCTAACTATGGCTACACCTTC.

This clonotype was observed many times. CDR3 amino acids: CASSLLGGSEQYF. CDR3 DNA sequence: TGCGCCAGCAGCCTCCTTGGCGGGAGCGAGCAGTACTTC. This chain connects TRBV4-1 to TRBJ2-7; 7 positions agree with TRBD2. Germline CDR1 is MGHRA and CDR2 is YSYEKL. The CDR3 has 13 amino acids. V lost 4 bases, J lost 6 bases, and 6 bases stayed unmatched.

This clonotype came up a few times. A clone one base away is much larger, so this may be a read error. V and J are TRBV13 and TRBJ1-2, with D perhaps matching TRBD1 (5 bases). Germline-derived CDR1 and CDR2 are PRHDT and FYEKMQ (reference sequence). This CDR3 is built from 16 residues. CDR3 loop: CASSLSIEAGNCGYTF. In DNA, the CDR3 is TGTGCCAGCAGCTTATCGATCGAGGCAGGGAACTGTGGCTACACCTTC.

This clonotype was recorded at least ten times. The CDR3 protein is CASSLGYTEAFF. Written as DNA, the CDR3 is TGTGCCAGCAGCTTAGGGTACACTGAAGCTTTCTTT. The chain recombines TRBV7-9 with TRBJ1-1; D is ambiguous. Looked up from germline, CDR1 is SEHNR and CDR2 is FQNEAQ (reference sequence). The V and J ends lost 1 base and 3 bases respectively, with 3 bases between them. The CDR3 extends over 12 amino acids. Looking up the rest from reference TRBV7-9 and TRBJ1-1 gives the full variable domain: DTGVSQNPRHKITKRGQNVTFRCDPISEHNRLYWYRQTLGQGPEFLTYFQNEAQLEKSRLLSDRFSAERPKGSFSTLEIQRTEQGDSAMYLCASSLGYTEAFFGQGTRLTVV.

The chain is built from TRBV29-1 and TRBJ2-7, with D perhaps TRBD2 (6 bases). The CDR3 runs 10 residues. Per germline, CDR1 SQVTM and CDR2 ANQGSEA. Trimming cost V 4 bases and J 6 bases, with 7 bases left between them. The CDR3 coding sequence is TGCAGCGTTGTCGGGGGCGAGCAGTACTTC. Residues: CSVVGGEQYF.

This clonotype was detected many times. This chain uses TRBV7-6 with TRBJ2-2; D is uncertain. The CDR3 runs 14 residues. Germline loops: CDR1 SGHVS, CDR2 FNYEAQ. Trimming stripped 1 base from V and 5 bases from J, with 8 bases between. The CDR3 DNA reads TGTGCCAGCAGCTTAGGGAGAAGGACCGGGGAGCTGTTTTTT. It codes for CASSLGRRTGELFF.

This clonotype showed up many times. The rearrangement joins TRBV29-1 to TRBJ2-1; 11 nucleotides match TRBD2. Trimming removed 0 bases from V and 6 bases from J; junction bases left unmatched: 10. The CDR3 length is 17 residues. CDR1 and CDR2 (germline): SQVTM, ANQGSEA. As DNA, the CDR3 is TGCAGCGTTGAAGATAGCGTGATAGCGGGGGGGTCCAATGAGCAGTTCTTC. Protein: CSVEDSVIAGGSNEQFF.

This clonotype was detected only once. The chain joins TRBV13 to TRBJ2-5; D might be TRBD1 (5 bases). Deletions cut 3 bases from V and 4 bases from J, with 15 bases between. CDR3 length equals 15 residues. Germline loops: CDR1 PRHDT, CDR2 FYEKMQ (reference sequence). CDR3 residues: CASSLQGRIGETQYF. CDR3 coding DNA: TGTGCCAGCAGCTTGCAGGGTCGAATTGGAGAGACCCAGTACTTC.

Regarding this clonotype: It may be a read error: a sequence one base away is much more abundant. V and J are TRBV6-5 and TRBJ1-1; 8 bases agree with TRBD1. Germline trimming cut 5 bases from V and 6 bases from J; bases unmatched to any gene: 11. Germline V gene sequence: CDR1 MNHEY, CDR2 SVGAGI. This CDR3 has 15 residues. CDR3: CASSPDRGITAEAFF. In DNA form, the CDR3 reads TGTGCCAGCAGTCCAGACAGGGGTATAACCGCTGAAGCTTTCTTT.

This chain uses TRBV4-1 with TRBJ1-1, with D hard to call. Trimming cost V 3 bases and J 5 bases, with 16 bases left between them. In germline, CDR1 is MGHRA, CDR2 YSYEKL. The CDR3 has 15 amino acids. Here the CDR3 DNA reads TGCGCCAGCAGCCAGGGCGTACTTCCGGGGACTGAAGCTTTCTTT. This codes for CASSQGVLPGTEAFF.

This clonotype was counted ten times or more. V usage is TRBV4-1 and J usage is TRBJ2-7, with D possibly matching TRBD2 (6 bases). The CDR3 loop spans 16 amino acids. V lost 1 base and J lost 2, with 15 bases in between. CDR1 and CDR2 (germline): MGHRA, YSYEKL. CDR3 region: CASSQGPLAVTYEQYF. CDR3 in DNA: TGCGCCAGCAGCCAAGGTCCGTTAGCGGTGACCTACGAGCAGTACTTC.

This clonotype was seen at least ten times. The CDR3 protein is CASSASAGEKVEAFF. CDR3 in DNA: TGCGCCAGCAGCGCCTCAGCAGGGGAGAAGGTTGAAGCTTTCTTT. The chain uses TRBV5-1 and TRBJ1-1, with D possibly TRBD1 on 6 matching bases. The germline V gene encodes CDR1 SGHRS and CDR2 YFSETQ. V was trimmed by 4 bases and J by 7 bases, leaving 20 bases between them. The CDR3 has 15 residues.

This clonotype was seen ten or more times. The chain employs TRBV20-1 and TRBJ2-7; D may be TRBD2 (6 bases). The CDR3 sequence is 13 residues long. Per germline, CDR1 DFQATT and CDR2 SNEGSKA (reference sequence). V was clipped by 0 bases and J by 2 bases, with 8 bases between them. The CDR3: CSARDSSAYEQYF. CDR3 DNA sequence: TGCAGTGCTAGAGATTCTAGCGCCTACGAGCAGTACTTC.

This clonotype was counted a few times. The genes are TRBV27 and TRBJ1-1; D gene ambiguous. The CDR3 length is 15 residues. The V end was cut by 2 bases, the J end by 6 bases, with 16 bases between. Germline lookup yields CDR1 MNHEY and CDR2 SMNVEV (reference sequence). CDR3 nucleotides: TGTGCCAGCAGTTTACCAAGGCCTAACCGGGCTGAAGCTTTCTTT. Encoded protein: CASSLPRPNRAEAFF.